The clone carrying this T cell receptor beta chain was seen a handful of times. The time point here: persistent/refractory GD, antithyroid drugs over 5 years with positive TRAb. The TCR library was made from RNA that had been extracted from PBMCs in TRIzol. A peripheral blood sample, 7 to 9.5 milliliters in volume, was drawn into EDTA tubes. Construction of the TCR beta libraries employed iRepertoire HTBI primers in conjunction with Arm-PCR of CDR3 regions. TCRdb processed the multiplex PCR reads anew with MiXCR; each CDR3 protein has one entry. In the table there are approximately 290,000 distinct CDR3 sequences, 22% of which are singletons. Germline loops: CDR1 SGHTA, CDR2 FQGNSA. Trimming removed 1 base from V and 4 bases from J, with 17 bases in between. The CDR3 covers 16 residues. These data come from a study of regulatory T cells in long-lasting Graves disease. Study as a whole: Persistence in Graves' disease required over 5 years of antithyroid drugs plus positive TSH receptor antibodies.

The specimen was peripheral blood mononuclear cells (PBMCs), collected when the disease was refractory, from a patient treated with antithyroid drugs. This receptor was obtained from a female donor with Graves disease. The chain employs TRBV7-2 and TRBJ2-7; the D call may be TRBD1 or TRBD2 (7 bases each). The CDR3 coding sequence is TGTGCCAGCAGCTTAGTCCCTCCCAGGGGGGGTTACGAGCAGTACTTC. Its translation: CASSLVPPRGGYEQYF.